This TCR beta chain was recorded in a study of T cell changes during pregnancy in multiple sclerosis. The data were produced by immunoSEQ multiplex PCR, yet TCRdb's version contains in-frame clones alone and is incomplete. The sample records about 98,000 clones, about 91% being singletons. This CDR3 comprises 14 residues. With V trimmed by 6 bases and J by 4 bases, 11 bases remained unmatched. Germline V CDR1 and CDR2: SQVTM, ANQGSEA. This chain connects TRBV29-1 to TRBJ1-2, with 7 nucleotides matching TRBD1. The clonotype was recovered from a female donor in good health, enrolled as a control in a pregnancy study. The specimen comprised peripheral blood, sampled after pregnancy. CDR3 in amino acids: CSVTGVDNAYGYTF. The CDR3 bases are TGCAGCGTCACAGGGGTCGACAACGCCTATGGCTACACCTTC.